The clone carrying this T cell receptor (beta chain) has more than one count but fewer than ten. This sample is part of a study of human T cells and chemical hapten exposure. CDR1 is KGHSH, CDR2 LQKENI, per germline. This CDR3 region has 13 residues. Trimming took off 0 bases at V and 7 bases at J, with 7 bases between the two ends. Time point in this sample: patch test 1, 2 weeks after DPC sensitization. The treatment is: therapeutic diphenylcyclopropenone sensitization with weekly scalp DPC. As the library was built, unique molecular identifiers were attached to individual cDNA molecules. MiXCR was run by TCRdb on the RACE reads, yielding one entry per CDR3 protein. The data hold 180,000 or so distinct CDR3 sequences, with more than 14% observed a single time.

This specimen consisted of whole blood, obtained in connection with sensitization to the hapten diphenylcyclopropenone (DPC). The sequence was collected from a woman aged 25 to 39 with alopecia areata. Some clones in this sample may be carry-over from other donors' samples. This chain joins TRBV18 and TRBJ2-1; D is unresolved. CDR3 sequence reads: CASSPPSQNEQFF. Written as DNA, the CDR3 is TGTGCCAGCTCACCACCCTCCCAGAATGAGCAGTTCTTC.